This T cell receptor beta chain comes out of a study of blood T cell repertoires in COVID-19. The wider study: COVID-19 samples from acute and convalescent phases originated in the United States, Italy and Spain. Nucleic acid was either cDNA or gDNA, and it came from T cells, B-cell-depleted T cells, or PBMCs.

Original methodology: Scientists estimated how many nucleated cells there were by amplifying reference gene primers. Assay: immunoSEQ multiplex PCR; the TCRdb copy retains only in-frame clones and omits some. The DNA gave D and trimming, while V, J and clone size come from that table. The table lists 35,000 to 55,000 clones, roughly 89% of them singletons. Losses at the gene ends were 5 bases for V and 2 bases for J; bases not matched to a gene: 6. Germline V gene lookup returns CDR1 MNHEY and CDR2 SVGAGI. The CDR3 length is 15 residues. V usage is TRBV6-5 and J usage is TRBJ1-5; 7 bases line up with TRBD1. The sequencing input was peripheral blood. The TCR was taken from a man in his fifties or sixties with active COVID-19. DNA for the CDR3: TGTGCCAGCAGTAGACAGGGAACGGGCAATCAGCCCCAGCATTTT. This translates into CASSRQGTGNQPQHF.